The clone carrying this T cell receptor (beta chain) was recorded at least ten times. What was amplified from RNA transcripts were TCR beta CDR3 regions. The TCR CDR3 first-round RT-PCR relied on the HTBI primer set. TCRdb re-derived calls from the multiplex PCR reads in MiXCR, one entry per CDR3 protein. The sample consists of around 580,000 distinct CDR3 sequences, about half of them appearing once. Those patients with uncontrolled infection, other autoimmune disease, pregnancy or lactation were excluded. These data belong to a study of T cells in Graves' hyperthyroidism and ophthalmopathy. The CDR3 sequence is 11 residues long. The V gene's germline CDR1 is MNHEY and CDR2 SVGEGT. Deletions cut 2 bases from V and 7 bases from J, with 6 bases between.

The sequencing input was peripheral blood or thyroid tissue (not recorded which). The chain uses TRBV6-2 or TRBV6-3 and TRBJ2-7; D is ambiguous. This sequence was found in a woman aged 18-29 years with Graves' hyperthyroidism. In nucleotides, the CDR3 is TGTGCCAGCAGTTACCCGGAGGAGCAGTACTTC. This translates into CASSYPEEQYF.